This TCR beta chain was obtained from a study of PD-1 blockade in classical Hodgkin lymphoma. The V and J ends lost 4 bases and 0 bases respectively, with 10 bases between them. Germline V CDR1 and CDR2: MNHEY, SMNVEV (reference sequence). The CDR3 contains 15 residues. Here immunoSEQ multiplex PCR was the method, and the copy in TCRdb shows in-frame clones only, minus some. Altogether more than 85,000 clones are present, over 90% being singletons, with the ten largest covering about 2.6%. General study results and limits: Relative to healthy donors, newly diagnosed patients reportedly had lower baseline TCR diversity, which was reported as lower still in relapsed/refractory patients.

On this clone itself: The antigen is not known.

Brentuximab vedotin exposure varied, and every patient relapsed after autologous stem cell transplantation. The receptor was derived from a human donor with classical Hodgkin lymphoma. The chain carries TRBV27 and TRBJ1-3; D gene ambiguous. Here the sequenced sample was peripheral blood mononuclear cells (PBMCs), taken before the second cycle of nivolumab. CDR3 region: CASSSTYNSGNTIYF. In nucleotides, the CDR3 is TGTGCCAGCAGTTCCACTTACAACTCTGGAAACACCATATATTTT.